This TCR beta chain was retrieved from a study of CD8 T cells in ankylosing spondylitis. The study, taken as a whole, reports: Seven to nine highly homologous variants made up a TCR beta motif that seemed to typify ankylosing spondylitis blood.

CDR3 length: 14 residues. Unmatched junction bases numbered 5, after V lost 6 bases and J lost 4 bases. Note on this clonotype: The antigen is undetermined.

TCRdb redid the calling of the 5' RACE reads with MiXCR, one entry per CDR3 protein. The repertoire holds a few hundred thousand distinct CDR3 sequences, with approximately 20% as singletons. The chain combines TRBV12-3 or TRBV12-4 with TRBJ2-7, with TRBD2 matching 11 bases. The clonotype originates from a male donor with ankylosing spondylitis. The sequenced material came from blood, either unsorted or a sorted T cell fraction (not recorded which). The chain's CDR3 is CASSTSGSSYEQYF. The CDR3 DNA reads as TGTGCCAGCAGCACTAGCGGGAGCTCGTACGAGCAGTACTTC.